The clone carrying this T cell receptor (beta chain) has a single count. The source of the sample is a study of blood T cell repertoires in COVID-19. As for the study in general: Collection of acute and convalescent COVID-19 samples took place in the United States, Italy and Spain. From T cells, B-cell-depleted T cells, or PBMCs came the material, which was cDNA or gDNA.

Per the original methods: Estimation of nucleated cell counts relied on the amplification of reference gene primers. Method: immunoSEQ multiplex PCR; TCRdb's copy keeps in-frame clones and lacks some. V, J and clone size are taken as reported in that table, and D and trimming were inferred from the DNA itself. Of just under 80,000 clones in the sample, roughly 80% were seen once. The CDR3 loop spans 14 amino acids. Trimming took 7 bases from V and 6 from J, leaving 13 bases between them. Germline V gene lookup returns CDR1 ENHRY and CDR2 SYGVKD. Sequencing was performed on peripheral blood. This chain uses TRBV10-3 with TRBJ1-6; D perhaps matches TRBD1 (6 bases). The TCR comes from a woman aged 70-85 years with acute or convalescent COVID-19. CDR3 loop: CAITATGTNSPLHF. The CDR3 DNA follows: TGTGCCATCACCGCCACAGGGACTAATTCACCCCTCCACTTT.